A selection of T cell receptor beta chains follows, all from one sample in a study of shared clonotypes between healthy human individuals. TCRdb keeps only in-frame clones here, not all; method: immunoSEQ multiplex PCR. The sample holds approximately 250,000 clones, 65% seen once. The source material was memory CD4+ T cells sorted from blood. The receptors come from a man between 25 and 39 years old in good health. CDR3s leave out the opening cysteine and the closing phenylalanine or tryptophan. The order of the fields is CDR3 protein, J gene, V gene.

ASSVGATNEKLF	TRBJ1-4	TRBV9
ASSPSRGGEETQY	TRBJ2-5	TRBV5-4
ASSVARPGSRAEAF	TRBJ1-1	TRBV2
ASSISNRYAQY	TRBJ2-3	TRBV19
ASSEVIAGLTSTDTQY	TRBJ2-3	TRBV2
ATSPDPSSDYGYT	TRBJ1-2	TRBV15
ASSSVGDSGRGEQY	TRBJ2-7	TRBV7-9
SVGGGVNQPQH	TRBJ1-5	TRBV29-1
ASRETGVTEAF	TRBJ1-1	TRBV2
ASSLLRETQY	TRBJ2-5	TRBV7-2
ATSRERQGSYEQY	TRBJ2-7	TRBV15
ASSGGQGPDEQY	TRBJ2-7	TRBV2
ASSLGGTADQPQH	TRBJ1-5	TRBV5-1
ASSDLSEPQH	TRBJ1-5	TRBV6-1
ASSSLTADTQY	TRBJ2-3	TRBV5-4
AISEARGRHSGNTIY	TRBJ1-3	TRBV10-3
ASSVHKTGELF	TRBJ2-2	TRBV2
ASSKGAGDSSYGYT	TRBJ1-2	TRBV5-5
ASSEGQGQPQH	TRBJ1-5	TRBV2
AWSVLGTGYHEQY	TRBJ2-7	TRBV30
ASKPRHPRETQY	TRBJ2-5	TRBV27
ATSKGRETQY	TRBJ2-5	TRBV15
ASSLGGYEQF	TRBJ2-1	TRBV5-4
ASSFGSGFYGYT	TRBJ1-2	TRBV28
ASSLEGQGWEKLF	TRBJ1-4	TRBV5-1
ASSGTGFRDEQF	TRBJ2-1	TRBV19
ATSKLAGPEQF	TRBJ2-1	TRBV15
ASSTEIAKNIQY	TRBJ2-4	TRBV19
ASSYWGQGRDETQY	TRBJ2-5	TRBV6-6
ASSLFGTGNTIY	TRBJ1-3	TRBV5-4
ASSFMGDNYEQY	TRBJ2-7	TRBV28
ASSLFAEYEQY	TRBJ2-7	TRBV5-1
ASSSTLHEQY	TRBJ2-7	TRBV5-4
ASSPPEDRALQH	TRBJ1-5	TRBV18
ASSLEIGRTYNEQF	TRBJ2-1	TRBV19
ASSFSGQETQY	TRBJ2-5	TRBV11-2
ASSLHAGGNNEQF	TRBJ2-1	TRBV7-9